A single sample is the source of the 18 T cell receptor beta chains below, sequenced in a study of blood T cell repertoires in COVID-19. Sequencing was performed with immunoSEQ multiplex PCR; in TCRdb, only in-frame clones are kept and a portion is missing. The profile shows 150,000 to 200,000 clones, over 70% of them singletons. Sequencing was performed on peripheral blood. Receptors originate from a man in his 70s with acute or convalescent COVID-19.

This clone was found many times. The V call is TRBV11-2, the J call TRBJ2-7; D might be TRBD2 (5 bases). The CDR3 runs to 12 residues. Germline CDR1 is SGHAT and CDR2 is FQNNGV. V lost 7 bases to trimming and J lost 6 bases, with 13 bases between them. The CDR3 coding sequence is TGTGCCAGCAACCATGGACTGGGCGAGCAGTACTTC. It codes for CASNHGLGEQYF.

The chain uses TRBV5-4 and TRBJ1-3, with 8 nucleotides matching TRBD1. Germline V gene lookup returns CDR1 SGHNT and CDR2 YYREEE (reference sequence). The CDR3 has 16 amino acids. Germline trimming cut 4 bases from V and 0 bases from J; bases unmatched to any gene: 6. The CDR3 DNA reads TGTGCCAGCAGCGCGGGACAGGAGAACTCTGGAAACACCATATATTTT. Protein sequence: CASSAGQENSGNTIYF.

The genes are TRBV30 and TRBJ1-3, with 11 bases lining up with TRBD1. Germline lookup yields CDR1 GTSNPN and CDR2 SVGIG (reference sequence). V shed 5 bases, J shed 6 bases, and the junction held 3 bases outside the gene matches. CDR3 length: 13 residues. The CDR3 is CAWGQGAENTIYF. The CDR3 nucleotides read TGTGCCTGGGGACAGGGGGCCGAAAACACCATATATTTT.

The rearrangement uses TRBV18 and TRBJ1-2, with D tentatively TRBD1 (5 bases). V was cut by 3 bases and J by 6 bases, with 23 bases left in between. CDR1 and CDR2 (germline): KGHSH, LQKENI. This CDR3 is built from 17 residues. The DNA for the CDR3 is TGTGCCAGCTCACCGTCTACCCCCGGCGGGGGAGTCGATGGCTACACCTTC. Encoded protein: CASSPSTPGGGVDGYTF.

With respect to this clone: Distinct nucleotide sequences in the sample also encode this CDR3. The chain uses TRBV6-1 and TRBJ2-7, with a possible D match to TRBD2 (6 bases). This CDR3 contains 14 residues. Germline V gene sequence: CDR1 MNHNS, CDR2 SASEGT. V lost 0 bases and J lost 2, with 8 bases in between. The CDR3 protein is CASSEAEGTYEQYF. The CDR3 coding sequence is TGTGCCAGCAGTGAAGCGGAGGGTACCTACGAGCAGTACTTC.

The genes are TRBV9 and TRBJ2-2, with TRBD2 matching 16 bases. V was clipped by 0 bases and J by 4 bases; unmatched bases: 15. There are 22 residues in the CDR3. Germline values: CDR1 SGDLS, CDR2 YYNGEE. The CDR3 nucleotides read TGTGCCAGCAGCGTAGAGGCAGCCCTGGGACTAGCGGGAGGGCCGGGCACCGGGGAGCTGTTTTTT. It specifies CASSVEAALGLAGGPGTGELFF.

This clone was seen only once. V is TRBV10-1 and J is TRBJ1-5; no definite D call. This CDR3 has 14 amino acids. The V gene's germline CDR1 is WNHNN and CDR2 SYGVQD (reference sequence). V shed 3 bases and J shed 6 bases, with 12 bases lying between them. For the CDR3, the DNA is TGCGCCAGCAGTGAATCCGGGATCGGTCAGCCCCAGCATTTT. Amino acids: CASSESGIGQPQHF.

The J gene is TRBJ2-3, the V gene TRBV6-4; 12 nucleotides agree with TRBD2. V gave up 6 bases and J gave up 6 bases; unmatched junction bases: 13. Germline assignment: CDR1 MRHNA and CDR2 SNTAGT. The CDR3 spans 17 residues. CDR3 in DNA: TGTGCCAGCAGCGAGAGTTTGACTAGCGGGGGATGGGATACGCAGTATTTT. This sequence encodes CASSESLTSGGWDTQYF.

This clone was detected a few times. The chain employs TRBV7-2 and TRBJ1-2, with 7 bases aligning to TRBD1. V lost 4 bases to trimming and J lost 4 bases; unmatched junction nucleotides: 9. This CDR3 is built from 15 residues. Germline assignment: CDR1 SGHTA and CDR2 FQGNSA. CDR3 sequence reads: CASSSRDSFIYGYTF. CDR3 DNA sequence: TGTGCCAGCAGCTCCCGGGACAGTTTTATCTATGGCTACACCTTC.

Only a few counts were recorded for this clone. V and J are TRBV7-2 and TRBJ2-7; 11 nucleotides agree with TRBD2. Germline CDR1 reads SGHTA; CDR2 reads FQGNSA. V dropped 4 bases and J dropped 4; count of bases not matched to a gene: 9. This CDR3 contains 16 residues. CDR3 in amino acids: CASSSVAGGLWYEQYF. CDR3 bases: TGTGCCAGCAGCTCCGTAGCGGGAGGGCTGTGGTACGAGCAGTACTTC.

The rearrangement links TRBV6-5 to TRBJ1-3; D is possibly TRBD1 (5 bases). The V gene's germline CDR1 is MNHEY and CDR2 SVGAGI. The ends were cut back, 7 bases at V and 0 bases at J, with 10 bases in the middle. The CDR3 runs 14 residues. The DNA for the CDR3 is TGTGCCAGCACCCCACAGGACTCTGGAAACACCATATATTTT. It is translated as CASTPQDSGNTIYF.

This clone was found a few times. The chain's CDR3 is CASTLSRLAGLNEQFF. For the CDR3, the DNA is TGTGCCAGCACCCTTAGTAGACTAGCGGGATTAAATGAGCAGTTCTTC. This chain joins TRBV7-2 and TRBJ2-1; TRBD2 matches at 11 bases. Looked up from germline, CDR1 is SGHTA and CDR2 is FQGNSA. The ends lost 7 bases at V and 7 bases at J; junction bases unmatched: 12. This CDR3 region has 16 residues.

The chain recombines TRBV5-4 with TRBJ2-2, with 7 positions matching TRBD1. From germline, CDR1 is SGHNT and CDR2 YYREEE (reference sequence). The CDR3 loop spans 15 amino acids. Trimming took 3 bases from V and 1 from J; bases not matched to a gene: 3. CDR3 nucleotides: TGTGCCAGCAGCTCGGGACAGATGAACACCGGGGAGCTGTTTTTT. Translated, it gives CASSSGQMNTGELFF.

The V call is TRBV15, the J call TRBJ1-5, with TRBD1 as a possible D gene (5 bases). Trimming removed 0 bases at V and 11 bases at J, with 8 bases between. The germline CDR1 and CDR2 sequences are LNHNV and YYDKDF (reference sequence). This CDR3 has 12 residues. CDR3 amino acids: CATSRDRGSQHF. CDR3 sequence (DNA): TGTGCCACCAGCAGAGATCGGGGGTCCCAGCATTTT.

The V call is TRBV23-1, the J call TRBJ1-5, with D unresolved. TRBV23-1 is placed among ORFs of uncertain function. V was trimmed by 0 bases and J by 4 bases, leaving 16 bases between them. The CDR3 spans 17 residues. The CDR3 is CASSQSMGDYLNQPQHF. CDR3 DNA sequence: TGCGCCAGCAGTCAATCGATGGGCGACTACTTAAATCAGCCCCAGCATTTT.

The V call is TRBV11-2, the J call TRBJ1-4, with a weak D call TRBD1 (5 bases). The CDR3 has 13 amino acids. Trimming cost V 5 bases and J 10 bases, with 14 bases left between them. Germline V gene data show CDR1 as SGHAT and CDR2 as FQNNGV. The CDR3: CASSVLDRAKLFF. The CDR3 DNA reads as TGTGCCAGCAGCGTCCTCGACAGAGCAAAACTGTTTTTT.

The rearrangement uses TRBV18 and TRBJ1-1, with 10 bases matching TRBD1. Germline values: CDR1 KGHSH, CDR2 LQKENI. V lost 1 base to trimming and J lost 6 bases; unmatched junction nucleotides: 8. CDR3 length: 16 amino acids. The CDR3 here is CASSPRQGADGSEAFF. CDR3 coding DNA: TGTGCCAGCTCACCACGACAGGGGGCGGACGGTTCTGAAGCTTTCTTT.

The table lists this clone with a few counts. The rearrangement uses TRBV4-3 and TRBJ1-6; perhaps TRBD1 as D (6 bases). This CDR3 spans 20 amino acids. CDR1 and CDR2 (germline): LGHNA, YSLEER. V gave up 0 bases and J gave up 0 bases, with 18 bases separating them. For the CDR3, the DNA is TGCGCCAGCAGCCAAGATTTGGGGGCACTAAACCCCTCCTATAATTCACCCCTCCACTTT. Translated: CASSQDLGALNPSYNSPLHF.